This note documents a single T cell receptor (beta chain) sequence. The data were produced by immunoSEQ multiplex PCR, yet TCRdb's version contains in-frame clones alone and is incomplete. The sample holds 40,000 to 45,000 clones; 88% are singletons and the top ten take under 6%. The sample comes from a study of T cell changes during pregnancy in multiple sclerosis. The CDR3 runs 17 residues. The V end was cut by 3 bases, the J end by 10 bases, with 22 bases between. Germline assignment: CDR1 SNHLY and CDR2 FYNNEI. The clonotype originates from a female donor in good health, enrolled as a control in a pregnancy study. The V gene is TRBV2, the J gene TRBJ1-6, with D possibly being TRBD1 (5 bases). Sequencing was performed on CD8+ T cells from peripheral blood mononuclear cells, taken after pregnancy. The CDR3 sequence: CASSDWQEGLFGSPLHF. DNA for the CDR3: TGTGCCAGCAGTGATTGGCAGGAGGGGTTGTTTGGGTCACCCCTCCACTTT.